This TCR beta chain was profiled in a study of cytomegalovirus exposure and HLA in healthy donors. On this clone itself: As yet, its antigen is unknown.

Germline lookup yields CDR1 SGDLS and CDR2 YYNGEE. V was clipped by 1 base and J by 2 bases, with 11 bases between them. The CDR3 length is 15 residues. A multiplex PCR was run with 60 Vbeta primers and 13 Jbeta primers. TCRdb's table, derived via immunoSEQ multiplex PCR, lists solely in-frame clones and lacks some. Of fewer than 200,000 clones listed, more than 75% are singletons. Study-wide results and limits: Excluded: some indistinguishable V segments such as TRBV6-2 and TRBV6-3. A list of around 160 TCR beta chains associated with cytomegalovirus was given.

The origin of this receptor is a girl aged 5-17 years in good health and CMV-seropositive. The chain recombines TRBV9 with TRBJ2-3; maybe TRBD2 (7 bases). Sequencing input: PBMCs. The CDR3 sequence: CASSVSGGHTDTQYF. The CDR3 coding sequence is TGTGCCAGCAGCGTATCGGGGGGCCACACAGATACGCAGTATTTT.